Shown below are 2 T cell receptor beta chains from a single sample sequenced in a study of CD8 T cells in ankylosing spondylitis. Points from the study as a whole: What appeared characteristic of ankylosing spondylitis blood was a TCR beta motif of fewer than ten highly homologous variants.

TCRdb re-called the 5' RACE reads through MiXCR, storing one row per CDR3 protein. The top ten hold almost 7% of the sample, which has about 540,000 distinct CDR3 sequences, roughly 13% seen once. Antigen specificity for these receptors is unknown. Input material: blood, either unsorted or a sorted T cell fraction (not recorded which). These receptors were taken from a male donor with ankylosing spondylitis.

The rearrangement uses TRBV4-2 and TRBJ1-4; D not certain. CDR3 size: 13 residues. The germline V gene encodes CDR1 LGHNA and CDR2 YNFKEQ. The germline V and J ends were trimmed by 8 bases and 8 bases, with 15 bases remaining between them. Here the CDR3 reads CASERRAGEKLFF. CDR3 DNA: TGTGCCAGCGAGAGGAGGGCGGGCGAAAAACTGTTTTTT.

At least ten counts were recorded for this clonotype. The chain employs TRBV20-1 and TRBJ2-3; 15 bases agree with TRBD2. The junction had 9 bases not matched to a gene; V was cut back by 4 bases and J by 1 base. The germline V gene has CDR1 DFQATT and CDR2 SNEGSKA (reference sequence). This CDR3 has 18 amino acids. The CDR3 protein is CSATGTSGRKGGTDTQYF. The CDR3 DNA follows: TGCAGTGCTACTGGGACTAGCGGGAGGAAGGGGGGCACAGATACGCAGTATTTT.